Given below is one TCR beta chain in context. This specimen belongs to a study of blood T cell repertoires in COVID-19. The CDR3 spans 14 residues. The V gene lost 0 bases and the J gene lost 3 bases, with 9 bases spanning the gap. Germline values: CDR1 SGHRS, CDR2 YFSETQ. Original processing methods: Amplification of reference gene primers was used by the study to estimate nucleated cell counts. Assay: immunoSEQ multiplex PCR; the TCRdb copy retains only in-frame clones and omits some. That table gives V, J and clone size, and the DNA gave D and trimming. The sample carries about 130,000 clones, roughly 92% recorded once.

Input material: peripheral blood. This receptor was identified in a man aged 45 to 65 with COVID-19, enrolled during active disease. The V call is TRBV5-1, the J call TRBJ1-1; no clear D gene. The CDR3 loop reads CASSLVQKDTEAFF. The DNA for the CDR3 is TGCGCCAGCAGCTTGGTACAGAAAGACACTGAAGCTTTCTTT. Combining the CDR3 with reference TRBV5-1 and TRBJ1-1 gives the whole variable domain KAGVTQTPRYLIKTRGQQVTLSCSPISGHRSVSWYQQTPGQGLQFLFEYFSETQRNKGNFPGRFSGRQFSNSRSEMNVSTLELGDSALYLCASSLVQKDTEAFFGQGTRLTVV.